This T cell receptor (beta chain) was recorded in a study of control samples from healthy donors and cancer patients. This clone was detected only a few times. Trimming took 8 bases from V and 9 from J; bases not matched to a gene: 7. CDR3 length: 11 amino acids. Per germline, CDR1 SNHLY and CDR2 FYNNEI. The table came from immunoSEQ multiplex PCR; TCRdb's copy has only in-frame clones and leaves some out. Among tens of thousands of clones listed, around 92% were seen once. The receptor was isolated from a man aged 45-60 years in good health. This chain connects TRBV2 to TRBJ2-7, with 7 bases fitting TRBD1. The sample taken for sequencing was blood. The CDR3 loop reads CASDRDGGQYF. CDR3 coding DNA: TGTGCCAGCGACAGGGATGGCGGGCAGTACTTC.